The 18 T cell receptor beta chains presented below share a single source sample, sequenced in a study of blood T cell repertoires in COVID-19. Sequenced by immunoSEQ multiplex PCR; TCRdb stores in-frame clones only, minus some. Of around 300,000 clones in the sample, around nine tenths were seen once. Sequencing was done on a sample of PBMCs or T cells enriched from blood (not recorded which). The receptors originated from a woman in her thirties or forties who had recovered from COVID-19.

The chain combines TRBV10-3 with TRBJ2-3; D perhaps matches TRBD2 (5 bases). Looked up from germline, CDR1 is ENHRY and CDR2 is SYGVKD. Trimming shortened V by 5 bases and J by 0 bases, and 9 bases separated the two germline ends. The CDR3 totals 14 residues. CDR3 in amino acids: CAISPGGSTDTQYF. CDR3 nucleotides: TGTGCCATCAGTCCGGGCGGGAGCACAGATACGCAGTATTTT.

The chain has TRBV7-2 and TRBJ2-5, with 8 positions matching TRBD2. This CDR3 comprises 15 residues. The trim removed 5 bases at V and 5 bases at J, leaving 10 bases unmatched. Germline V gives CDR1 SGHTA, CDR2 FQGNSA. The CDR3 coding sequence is TGTGCCAGCAGCGCCCGGAGCGGGAGCAGGGAGACCCAGTACTTC. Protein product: CASSARSGSRETQYF.

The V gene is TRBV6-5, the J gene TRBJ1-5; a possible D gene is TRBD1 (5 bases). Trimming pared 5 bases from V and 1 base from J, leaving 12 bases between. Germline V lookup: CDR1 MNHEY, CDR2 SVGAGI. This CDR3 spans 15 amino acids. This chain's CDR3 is CASSLGGGSNQPQHF. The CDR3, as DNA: TGTGCCAGCAGTCTAGGTGGGGGGAGCAATCAGCCCCAGCATTTT.

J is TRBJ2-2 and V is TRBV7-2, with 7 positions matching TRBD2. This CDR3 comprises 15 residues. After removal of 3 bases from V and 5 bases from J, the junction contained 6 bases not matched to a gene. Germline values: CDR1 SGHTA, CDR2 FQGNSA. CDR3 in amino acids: CASSLGGGGTGELFF. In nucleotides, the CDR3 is TGTGCCAGCAGCTTGGGAGGCGGGGGAACCGGGGAGCTGTTTTTT. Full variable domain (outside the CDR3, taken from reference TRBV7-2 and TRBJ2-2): GAGVSQSPSNKVTEKGKDVELRCDPISGHTALYWYRQSLGQGLEFLIYFQGNSAPDKSGLPSDRFSAERTGGSVSTLTIQRTQQEDSAVYLCASSLGGGGTGELFFGEGSRLTVL.

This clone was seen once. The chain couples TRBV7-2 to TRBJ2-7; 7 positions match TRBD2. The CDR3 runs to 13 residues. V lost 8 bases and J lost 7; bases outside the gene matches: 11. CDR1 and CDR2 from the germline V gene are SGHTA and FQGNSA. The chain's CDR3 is CASGLAREVEQYF. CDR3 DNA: TGTGCCAGCGGACTGGCTCGGGAGGTAGAGCAGTACTTC.

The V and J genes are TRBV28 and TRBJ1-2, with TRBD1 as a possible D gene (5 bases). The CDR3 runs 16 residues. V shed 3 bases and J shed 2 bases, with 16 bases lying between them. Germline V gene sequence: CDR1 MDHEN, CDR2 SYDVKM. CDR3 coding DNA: TGTGCCAGCAGTTTCCCCGGGGCGGGAAGCAACTATGGCTACACCTTC. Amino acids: CASSFPGAGSNYGYTF.

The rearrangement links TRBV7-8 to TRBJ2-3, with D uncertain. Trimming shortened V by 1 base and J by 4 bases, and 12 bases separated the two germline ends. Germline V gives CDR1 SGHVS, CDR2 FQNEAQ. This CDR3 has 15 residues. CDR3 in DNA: TGTGCCAGCAGCTTAGTACTACTCGGTGCAGATACGCAGTATTTT. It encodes CASSLVLLGADTQYF. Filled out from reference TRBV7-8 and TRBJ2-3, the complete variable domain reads GAGVSQSPRYKVAKRGQDVALRCDPISGHVSLFWYQQALGQGPEFLTYFQNEAQLDKSGLPSDRFFAERPEGSVSTLKIQRTQQEDSAVYLCASSLVLLGADTQYFGPGTRLTVL.

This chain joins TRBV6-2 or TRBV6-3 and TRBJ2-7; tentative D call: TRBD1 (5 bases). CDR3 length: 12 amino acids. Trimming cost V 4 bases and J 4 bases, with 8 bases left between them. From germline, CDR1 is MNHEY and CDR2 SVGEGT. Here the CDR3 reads CASSWGLYEQYF. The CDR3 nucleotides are TGTGCCAGCAGTTGGGGCCTGTACGAGCAGTACTTC.

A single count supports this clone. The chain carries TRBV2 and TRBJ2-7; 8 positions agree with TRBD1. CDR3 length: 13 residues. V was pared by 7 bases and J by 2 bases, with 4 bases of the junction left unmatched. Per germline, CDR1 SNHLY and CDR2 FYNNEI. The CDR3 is CASKTGATYEQYF. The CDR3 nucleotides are TGTGCCAGCAAGACAGGGGCGACCTACGAGCAGTACTTC.

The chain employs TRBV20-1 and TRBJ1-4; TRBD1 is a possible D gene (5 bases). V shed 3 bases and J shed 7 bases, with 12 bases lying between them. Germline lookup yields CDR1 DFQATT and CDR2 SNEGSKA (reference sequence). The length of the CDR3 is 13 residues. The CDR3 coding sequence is TGCAGTGCTAGTTTACGGGGGATTGAAAAACTGTTTTTT. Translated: CSASLRGIEKLFF.

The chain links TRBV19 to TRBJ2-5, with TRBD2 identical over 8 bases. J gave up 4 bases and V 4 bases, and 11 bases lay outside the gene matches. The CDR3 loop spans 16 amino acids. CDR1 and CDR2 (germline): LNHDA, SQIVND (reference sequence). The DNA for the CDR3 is TGTGCCAGTAGTACCCGGCGGGAGGCAGTCGGAGAGACCCAGTACTTC. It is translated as CASSTRREAVGETQYF. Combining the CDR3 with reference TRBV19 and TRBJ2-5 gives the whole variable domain DGGITQSPKYLFRKEGQNVTLSCEQNLNHDAMYWYRQDPGQGLRLIYYSQIVNDFQKGDIAEGYSVSREKKESFPLTVTSAQKNPTAFYLCASSTRREAVGETQYFGPGTRLLVL.

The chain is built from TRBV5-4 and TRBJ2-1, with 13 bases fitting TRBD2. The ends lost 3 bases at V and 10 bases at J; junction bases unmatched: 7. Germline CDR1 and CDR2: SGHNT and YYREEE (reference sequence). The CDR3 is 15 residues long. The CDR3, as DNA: TGTGCCAGCAGCTCACTAGCGGGAGGGCCTAGAGAGCAGTTCTTC. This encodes CASSSLAGGPREQFF. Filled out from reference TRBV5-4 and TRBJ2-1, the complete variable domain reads ETGVTQSPTHLIKTRGQQVTLRCSSQSGHNTVSWYQQALGQGPQFIFQYYREEENGRGNFPPRFSGLQFPNYSSELNVNALELDDSALYLCASSSLAGGPREQFFGPGTRLTVL.

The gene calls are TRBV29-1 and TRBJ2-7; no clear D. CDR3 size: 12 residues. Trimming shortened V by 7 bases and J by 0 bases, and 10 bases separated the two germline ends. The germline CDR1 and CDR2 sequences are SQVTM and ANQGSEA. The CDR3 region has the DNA TGCAGCGGTGGAGTTAGCTCCTACGAGCAGTACTTC. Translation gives CSGGVSSYEQYF.

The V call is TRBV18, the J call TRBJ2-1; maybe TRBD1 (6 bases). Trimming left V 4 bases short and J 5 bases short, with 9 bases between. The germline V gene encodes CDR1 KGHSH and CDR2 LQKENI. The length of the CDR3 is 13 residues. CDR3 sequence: CASSQDSNNEQFF. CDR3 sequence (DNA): TGTGCCAGCTCACAGGACAGCAACAATGAGCAGTTCTTC.

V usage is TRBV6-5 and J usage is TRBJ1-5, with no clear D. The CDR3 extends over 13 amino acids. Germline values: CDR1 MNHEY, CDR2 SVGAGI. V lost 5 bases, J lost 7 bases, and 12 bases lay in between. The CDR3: CASSPRHEQPQHF. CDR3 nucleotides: TGTGCCAGCAGTCCCCGACACGAGCAGCCCCAGCATTTT.

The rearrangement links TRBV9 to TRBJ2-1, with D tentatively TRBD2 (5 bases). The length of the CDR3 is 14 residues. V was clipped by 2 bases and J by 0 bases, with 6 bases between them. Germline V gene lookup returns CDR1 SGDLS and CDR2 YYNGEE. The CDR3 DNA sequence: TGTGCCAGCAGCGTCCGGGGCTCCTACAATGAGCAGTTCTTC. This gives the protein CASSVRGSYNEQFF.

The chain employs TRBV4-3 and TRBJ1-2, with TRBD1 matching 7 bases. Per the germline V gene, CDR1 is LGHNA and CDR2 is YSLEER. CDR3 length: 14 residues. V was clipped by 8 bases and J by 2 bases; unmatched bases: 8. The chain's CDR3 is CASGKTGKNYGYTF. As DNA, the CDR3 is TGCGCCAGCGGTAAGACAGGGAAGAACTATGGCTACACCTTC.

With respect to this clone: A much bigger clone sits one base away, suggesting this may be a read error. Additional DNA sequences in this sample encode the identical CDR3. For the CDR3, the DNA is TGTGCCAGCAGTAGGGGGAGCTCCTACAATGAGCAGTTCTTC. It specifies CASSRGSSYNEQFF. The chain joins TRBV27 to TRBJ2-1; possible D gene TRBD1, 6 bases. The CDR3 contains 14 residues. Trimming took off 5 bases at V and 0 bases at J, with 8 bases between the two ends. Germline V lookup: CDR1 MNHEY, CDR2 SMNVEV (reference sequence).